This TCR beta chain was captured by sequencing in a study of cytomegalovirus exposure and HLA in healthy donors. The study ran its PCR with 60 Vbeta and 13 Jbeta primers. Generated by immunoSEQ multiplex PCR, the TCRdb table keeps only in-frame clones and is missing some. In the table there are roughly 90,000 clones, over 70% of which are singletons. Trimming took off 4 bases at V and 4 bases at J, with 17 bases between the two ends. The CDR3 runs 16 residues. CDR1 is SGHRS and CDR2 is YFSETQ in the germline V gene. Material for sequencing was PBMCs. This chain connects TRBV5-1 to TRBJ2-2; D is possibly TRBD1 (6 bases). The sequence came from a man aged 25-45 years in good health and CMV-seropositive. CDR3 nucleotides: TGCGCCAGCAGCCCCTTTGCGGGCAGGGGCACCGGGGAGCTGTTTTTT. Its translation: CASSPFAGRGTGELFF.